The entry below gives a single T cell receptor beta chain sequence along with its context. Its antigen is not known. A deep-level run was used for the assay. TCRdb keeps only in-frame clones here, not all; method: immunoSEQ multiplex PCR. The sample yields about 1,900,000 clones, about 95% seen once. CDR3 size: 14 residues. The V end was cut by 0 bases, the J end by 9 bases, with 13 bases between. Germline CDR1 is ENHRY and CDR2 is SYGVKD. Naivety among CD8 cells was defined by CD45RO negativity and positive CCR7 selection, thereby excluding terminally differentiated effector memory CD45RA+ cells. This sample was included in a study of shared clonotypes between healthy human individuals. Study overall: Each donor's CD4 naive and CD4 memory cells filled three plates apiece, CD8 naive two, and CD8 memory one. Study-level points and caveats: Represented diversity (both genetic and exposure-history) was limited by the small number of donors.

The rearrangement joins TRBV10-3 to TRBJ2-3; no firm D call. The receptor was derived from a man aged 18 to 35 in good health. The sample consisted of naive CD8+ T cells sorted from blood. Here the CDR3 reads CAISESIVQNTQYF. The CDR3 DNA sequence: TGTGCCATCAGTGAGTCGATAGTTCAGAACACGCAGTATTTT.